This T cell receptor beta chain emerged from a study of blood T cell repertoires in COVID-19. Study-wide context: Specimens from acute and convalescent COVID-19 originated in the United States, Italy and Spain. Sample material is recorded as cDNA or gDNA derived from T cells, B-cell-depleted T cells, or PBMCs.

The CDR3 is 16 amino acids. V shed 1 base and J shed 3 bases, with 15 bases lying between them. Germline lookup yields CDR1 SGHTA and CDR2 FQGNSA. This clone was recorded once. Study processing details: Estimation of nucleated cell counts relied on the amplification of reference gene primers. The protocol was immunoSEQ multiplex PCR, while the TCRdb copy is restricted to in-frame clones and leaves out a portion. That table is the source of V, J and clone size, and D and trimming were worked out from the DNA. The data hold about 74,000 clones, with around 88% observed a single time. This receptor was identified in a woman older than 75 with active or convalescent COVID-19. V gene TRBV7-2 combines with J gene TRBJ2-5, with D tentatively TRBD1 (5 bases). What was sequenced was peripheral blood. In DNA, the CDR3 is TGTGCCAGCAGCTTAGACGTGTGGGCAGGGAAAGAGACCCAGTACTTC. Amino acids: CASSLDVWAGKETQYF.